The rows below give T cell receptor beta chains drawn from one sample of a study of cytomegalovirus exposure and HLA in healthy donors. Sequencing used immunoSEQ multiplex PCR; TCRdb keeps in-frame clones, though not all of them. The table includes some 130,000 clones, approximately 84% detected once. Sequences were obtained from PBMCs. The receptors here all came from a man aged 25 to 40 in good health and CMV-seropositive. Each CDR3 is given with its conserved first and last residue. D genes are given only for firm matches. Clone sizes are given selectively: once, few, many, or a class where the clone is expanded.

>many|TRBD1|TRBV27|TRBJ1-2
CASRNRTGANWSGYTF
TGTGCCAGCAGGAATAGGACAGGCGCAAATTGGAGCGGCTACACCTTC
>NA|NA|TRBV23-1|TRBJ1-5
CASSQGGGVFSNQPQHF
TGCGCCAGCAGTCAGGGGGGAGGGGTCTTTAGCAATCAGCCCCAGCATTTT
>NA|TRBD2|TRBV19|TRBJ2-3
CASSTSGRVGTDTQYF
TGTGCCAGTAGTACGAGCGGGAGGGTTGGCACAGATACGCAGTATTTT
>NA|TRBD1|TRBV2|TRBJ1-1
CARAGQMNTEAFF
TGTGCCAGGGCGGGACAGATGAACACTGAAGCTTTCTTT
>NA|NA|TRBV19|TRBJ1-2
CASSREKTGSYGYTF
TGTGCCAGTAGCAGGGAAAAGACAGGCTCCTATGGCTACACCTTC
>few|TRBD1|TRBV6-1|TRBJ1-2
CASIPGLQGNYGYTF
TGTGCCAGCATCCCGGGTTTACAGGGGAACTATGGCTACACCTTC
>NA|NA|TRBV5-1|TRBJ1-2
CASNDSPNYGYTF
TGCGCCAGCAACGACAGTCCTAACTATGGCTACACCTTC
>NA|TRBD1|TRBV7-8|TRBJ1-5
CASSLGQGTEPQHF
TGTGCCAGCAGCTTAGGACAGGGTACGGAGCCCCAGCATTTT
>NA|NA|TRBV9|TRBJ1-2
CASSADSYGYTF
TGTGCCAGCAGCGCAGACAGCTATGGCTACACCTTC
>NA|NA|TRBV6-5|TRBJ1-3
CASTAGLPSGNTIYF
TGTGCCAGCACCGCAGGCTTACCCTCTGGAAACACCATATATTTT
>NA|TRBD1|TRBV6-5|TRBJ2-2
CASSPDRGYYGELFF
TGTGCCAGCAGCCCCGACAGGGGGTATTACGGGGAGCTGTTTTTT
>NA|NA|TRBV5-1|TRBJ1-2
CASSLDQDSRHLYGYTF
TGCGCCAGCAGCCTAGATCAGGACAGCCGACACCTCTATGGCTACACCTTC
>NA|NA|TRBV15|TRBJ1-1
CATSRDLLTASNTEAFF
TGTGCCACCAGCAGAGATCTTTTGACAGCTTCGAACACTGAAGCTTTCTTT
>NA|NA|TRBV5-1|TRBJ2-7
CASSLAGVSYEQYF
TGCGCCAGCAGCTTGGCCGGGGTGTCCTACGAGCAGTACTTC
>NA|TRBD2|TRBV6-5|TRBJ2-1
CASSGLGLAGGEQFF
TGTGCCAGCAGTGGCCTGGGACTAGCGGGGGGGGAGCAGTTCTTC
>NA|NA|TRBV7-2|TRBJ2-7
CASSLDQGTYEQYF
TGTGCCAGCAGCTTAGACCAGGGGACCTACGAGCAGTACTTC
>NA|TRBD1|TRBV6-4|TRBJ1-2
CASSDTGTGGYTF
TGTGCCAGCAGTGACACCGGGACAGGGGGCTACACCTTC
>many|NA|TRBV21-1|TRBJ1-2
CASSILEGGCGGYTF
TGTGCCAGCAGCATCCTCGAGGGGGGGTGTGGTGGCTACACCTTC
>NA|TRBD2|TRBV5-1|TRBJ2-5
CASSGSGGRALETQYF
TGCGCCAGCAGCGGCTCCGGCGGGAGGGCATTGGAGACCCAGTACTTC
>once|TRBD1|TRBV27|TRBJ2-3
CASRWGQGTDTQYF
TGTGCCAGCAGGTGGGGACAGGGAACAGATACGCAGTATTTT
>NA|NA|TRBV5-6|TRBJ2-7
CASSHPGTYEQYF
TGTGCCAGCAGCCATCCAGGCACCTACGAGCAGTACTTC
>once|TRBD1|TRBV19|TRBJ2-7
CASSPWTGVTSYEQYF
TGTGCCAGTAGTCCTTGGACAGGGGTGACCTCCTACGAGCAGTACTTC
>NA|TRBD1|TRBV5-6|TRBJ1-1
CASSEGTAYNAMNTEAFF
TGTGCCAGCTCAGAAGGGACAGCTTATAATGCCATGAACACTGAAGCTTTCTTT